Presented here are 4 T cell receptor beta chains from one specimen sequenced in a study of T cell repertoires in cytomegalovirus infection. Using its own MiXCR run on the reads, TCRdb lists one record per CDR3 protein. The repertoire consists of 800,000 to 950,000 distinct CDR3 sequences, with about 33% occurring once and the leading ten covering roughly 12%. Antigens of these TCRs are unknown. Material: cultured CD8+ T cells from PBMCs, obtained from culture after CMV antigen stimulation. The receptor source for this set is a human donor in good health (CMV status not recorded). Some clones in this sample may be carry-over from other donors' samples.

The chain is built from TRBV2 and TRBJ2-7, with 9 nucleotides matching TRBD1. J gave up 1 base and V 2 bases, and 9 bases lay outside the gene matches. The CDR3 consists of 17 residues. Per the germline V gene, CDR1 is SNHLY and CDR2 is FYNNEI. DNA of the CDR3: TGTGCCAGCAGTGAACTTGGACAGGGGCCGCTATCCTACGAGCAGTACGTC. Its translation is CASSELGQGPLSYEQYV.

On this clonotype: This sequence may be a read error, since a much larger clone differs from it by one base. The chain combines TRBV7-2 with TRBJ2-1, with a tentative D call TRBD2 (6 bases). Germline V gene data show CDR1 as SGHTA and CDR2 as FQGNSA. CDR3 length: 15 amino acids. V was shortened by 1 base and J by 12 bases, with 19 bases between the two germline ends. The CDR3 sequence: CASSLEVAEPTWQFF. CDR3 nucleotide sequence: TGTGCCAGCAGCTTAGAGGTAGCGGAGCCTACGTGGCAGTTCTTC.

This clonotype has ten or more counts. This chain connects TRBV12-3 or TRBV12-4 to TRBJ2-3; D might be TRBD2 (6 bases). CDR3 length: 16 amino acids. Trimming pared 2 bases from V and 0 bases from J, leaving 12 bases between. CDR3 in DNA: TGTGCCAGCAGTTTAATGGCTAGCGACAGCACAGATACGCAGTATTTT. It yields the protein CASSLMASDSTDTQYF.

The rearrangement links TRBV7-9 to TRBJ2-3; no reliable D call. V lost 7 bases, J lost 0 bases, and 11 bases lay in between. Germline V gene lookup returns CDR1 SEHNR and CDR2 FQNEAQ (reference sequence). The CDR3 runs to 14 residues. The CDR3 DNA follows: TGTGCCAGCACAAAGGTTACTAGCACAGATACGCAGTATTTT. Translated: CASTKVTSTDTQYF.